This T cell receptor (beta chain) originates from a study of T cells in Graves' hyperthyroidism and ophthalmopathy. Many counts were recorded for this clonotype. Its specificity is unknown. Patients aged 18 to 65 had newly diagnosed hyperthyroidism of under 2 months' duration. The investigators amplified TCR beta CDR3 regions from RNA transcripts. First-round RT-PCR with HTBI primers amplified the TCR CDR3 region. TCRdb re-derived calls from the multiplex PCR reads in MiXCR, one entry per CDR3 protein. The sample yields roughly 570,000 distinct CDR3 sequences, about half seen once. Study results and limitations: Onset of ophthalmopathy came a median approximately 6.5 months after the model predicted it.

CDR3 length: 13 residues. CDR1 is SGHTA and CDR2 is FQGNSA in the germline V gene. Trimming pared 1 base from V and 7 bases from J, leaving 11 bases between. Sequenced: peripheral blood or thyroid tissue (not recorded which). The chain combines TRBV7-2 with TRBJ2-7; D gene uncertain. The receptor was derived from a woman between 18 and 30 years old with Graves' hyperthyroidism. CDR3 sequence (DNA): TGTGCCAGCAGCTTAGGCACGGGCAGGGAGCAGTACTTC. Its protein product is CASSLGTGREQYF.